Listed below are T cell receptor beta chains from one sample, sequenced in a study of shared clonotypes between healthy human individuals. Sequenced by immunoSEQ multiplex PCR; TCRdb stores in-frame clones only, minus some. The profile covers about 1,500,000 clones, with around 97% appearing a single time and approximately 1.1% taken by the ten largest. Material: naive CD4+ T cells sorted from blood. Receptors originate from a man under 40 in good health. CDR3s include the opening cysteine and the closing phenylalanine or tryptophan. The D gene is left open where the match is weak.

v_call	j_call	d_call	cdr3_nt	cdr3_aa
TRBV5-4	TRBJ2-1	NA	TGTGCCAGCAGCTTGGTCCTCGGCGGCTACAATGAGCAGTTCTTC	CASSLVLGGYNEQFF
TRBV29-1	TRBJ1-5	NA	TGCAGCGTCTTGACAGGACGCAATCAGCCCCAGCATTTT	CSVLTGRNQPQHF
TRBV4-1	TRBJ2-4	NA	TGCGCCAGCAGCCAACGAATAGACATCCCTCTAGCCAAAAACATTCAGTACTTC	CASSQRIDIPLAKNIQYF
TRBV2	TRBJ2-7	TRBD2	TGTGCCAGCAGTGAAGCGCTACTAGCGGGAGGAACCTACGAGCAGTACTTC	CASSEALLAGGTYEQYF
TRBV20-1	TRBJ1-2	NA	TGCAGTGCTAGTGAAACCCCGGGCTACACCTTC	CSASETPGYTF
TRBV14	TRBJ2-3	TRBD2	TGTGCCAGCAGCCAAGAGCCTAGCGGGACCACAGATACGCAGTATTTT	CASSQEPSGTTDTQYF
TRBV2	TRBJ2-7	TRBD2	TGTGCCAGCAGTGAAAAGGCGACTAGCGGGAGTCTGACAAGGTCCTACGAGCAGTACTTC	CASSEKATSGSLTRSYEQYF
TRBV28	TRBJ2-7	NA	TGTGCCAGCAGCACCGAATCCCCCGCTGCCTACGAGCAGTACTTC	CASSTESPAAYEQYF
TRBV28	TRBJ2-5	NA	TGTGCCAGCAGCCAGGCGTACCAAGAGACCCAGTACTTC	CASSQAYQETQYF
TRBV5-6	TRBJ2-7	NA	TGTGCCAGCAGCTTGGGACAGGAGACCTACGAGCAGTACTTC	CASSLGQETYEQYF
TRBV19	TRBJ2-1	NA	TGTGCCAGTATCCTGGTTACGGGGTTGAATGAGCAGTTCTTC	CASILVTGLNEQFF
TRBV5-1	TRBJ2-1	NA	TGCGCCAGCAGCTTGCATGGTGGTGGCAGCTCCTACAATGAGCAGTTCTTC	CASSLHGGGSSYNEQFF
TRBV7-2	TRBJ2-3	NA	TGTGCCAGCAGCGCCCGGGCCACAGATACGCAGTATTTT	CASSARATDTQYF
TRBV11-2	TRBJ2-7	NA	TGTGCCAGCAGCTGGGTATCCTACGAGCAGTACTTC	CASSWVSYEQYF
TRBV7-2	TRBJ2-3	NA	TGTGCCAGCAGCCGCGGGGGCGGGGGAACAGATACGCAGTATTTT	CASSRGGGGTDTQYF
TRBV7-9	TRBJ1-5	NA	TGTGCCAGCAGCTTGACCGGCAATCAGCCCCAGCATTTT	CASSLTGNQPQHF
TRBV6-1	TRBJ2-7	NA	TGTGCCAGCAGTCAGCAGGGTGGAAGCCCCTACGAGCAGTACTTC	CASSQQGGSPYEQYF